This record looks at one TCR beta chain sequence and its context. Its antigen is currently unknown. A much larger clone lies one base from this, so it may be a read error. TCRdb independently ran MiXCR on the RACE reads; one entry per CDR3 protein. The table includes around 190,000 distinct CDR3 sequences, around 22% detected once. Time point in this sample: patch test 1, 2 weeks after DPC sensitization. The treatment was: therapeutic diphenylcyclopropenone sensitization with weekly scalp DPC. The entry originates in a study of human T cells and chemical hapten exposure. At the level of the study: The patients were mostly female; they had alopecia areata, totalis or universalis. Per-sample variation in TCR yield stemmed mainly from small pooled library volume differences.

Study observations and caveats: Controls formed significantly fewer large CDR3 similarity clusters than expanded TCRs did.

Germline assignment: CDR1 DFQATT and CDR2 SNEGSKA (reference sequence). This CDR3 has 16 amino acids. The chain links TRBV20-1 to TRBJ2-2, with 10 positions matching TRBD2. This sequence was found in a woman between 45 and 60 years old with alopecia areata. Some clones in this sample may be carry-over from other donors' samples. The source was whole blood, collected in connection with sensitization to the hapten diphenylcyclopropenone (DPC). This CDR3 reads CGARGRLAGDAGELFF. Here the CDR3 DNA reads TGCGGTGCTAGAGGTCGTCTAGCGGGAGATGCCGGGGAGCTGTTTTTT.